The next 4 T cell receptor beta chains were all read from a single sample in a study of shared clonotypes between healthy human individuals. Repertoires were generated with immunoSEQ multiplex PCR, while TCRdb's copy carries only in-frame clones and drops some. Of about 680,000 clones detected, roughly 72% appear once; the ten largest clones hold about 1.8%. The sequenced material came from memory CD4+ T cells sorted from blood. Described subset: CD45RA-negative fraction. Source of these receptors: a woman aged 25 to 39 in good health.

This chain uses TRBV5-4 with TRBJ2-3; D possibly uses TRBD1 or TRBD2 (7 bases each). This CDR3 region has 15 residues. Per the germline V gene, CDR1 is SGHNT and CDR2 is YYREEE (reference sequence). V lost 4 bases and J 2 bases, leaving 14 bases between the germline ends. The DNA for the CDR3 is TGTGCCAGCAGCACGCCAGGGGGGGCCACAGATACGCAGTATTTT. It is translated as CASSTPGGATDTQYF.

The chain combines TRBV6-6 with TRBJ1-4; D gene ambiguous. With 0 bases removed from V and 2 bases from J, the gap between germline ends came to 10 bases. The germline V gene encodes CDR1 MNHNY and CDR2 SVGAGI (reference sequence). The CDR3 contains 16 residues. CDR3 residues: CASSYSGRGTNEKLFF. CDR3 DNA: TGTGCCAGCAGTTACTCCGGCAGAGGGACTAATGAAAAACTGTTTTTT.

This rearrangement joins TRBV18 to TRBJ2-2, with unresolved D. Germline CDR1 and CDR2: KGHSH and LQKENI. This CDR3 has 13 residues. The ends were cut back, 2 bases at V and 1 base at J, with 2 bases in the middle. CDR3 amino acids: CASSPGNTGELFF. The CDR3 nucleotides read TGTGCCAGCTCACCAGGGAACACCGGGGAGCTGTTTTTT.

This clone was observed many times. The chain combines TRBV7-9 with TRBJ2-5; 9 bases map to TRBD1. Germline V lookup: CDR1 SEHNR, CDR2 FQNEAQ (reference sequence). This CDR3 is 16 amino acids long. V shed 0 bases and J 2 bases; nucleotides not matched to a gene: 4. CDR3 bases: TGTGCCAGCAGCTTAGCGAGGGGGACAGGGCAAGAGACCCAGTACTTC. Protein: CASSLARGTGQETQYF.